This T cell receptor beta chain comes out of a study of CD8+ T cells in alopecia areata. Sequencing templates came from extracted RNA that was reverse transcribed into cDNA. Assay: immunoSEQ multiplex PCR; the TCRdb copy retains only in-frame clones and omits some. The profile shows roughly 130,000 clones, over 50% of them singletons. V was clipped by 6 bases and J by 4 bases, with 9 bases between them. Germline CDR1 reads SQVTM; CDR2 reads ANQGSEA. This CDR3 spans 11 amino acids. The sequences come from CD4+ T cells sorted from blood, collected at week 0. The clonotype was recovered from a human donor with alopecia areata. J is TRBJ1-2 and V is TRBV29-1, with TRBD1 as a possible D gene (5 bases). CDR3 nucleotides: TGCAGCGTGGGGACGTTCTATGGCTACACCTTC. Protein sequence: CSVGTFYGYTF.